These 31 T cell receptor beta chains share one sample of origin, sequenced in a study of T cell responses to AZD1222 COVID-19 vaccine. The repertoire was sequenced with immunoSEQ multiplex PCR; TCRdb's copy has only in-frame clones and lacks some. The sample holds about 48,000 clones, 65% to 90% seen once. Sequenced here: peripheral blood, sampled 28 days after the second AZD1222 dose. The receptors come from an adult who received the AZD1222 COVID-19 vaccine.

V is TRBV7-2 and J is TRBJ1-2; unclear D gene. The CDR3 contains 15 residues. V shed 3 bases and J shed 5 bases, with 16 bases lying between them. CDR1 is SGHTA, CDR2 FQGNSA, per germline. CDR3: CASSFLGQSTYGYTF. The CDR3 nucleotides read TGTGCCAGCAGCTTCCTCGGGCAGTCGACTTATGGCTACACCTTC.

J is TRBJ1-5 and V is TRBV18, with D perhaps matching TRBD1 (6 bases). The germline V and J ends were trimmed by 3 bases and 0 bases, with 15 bases remaining between them. The CDR3 spans 17 residues. CDR1 is KGHSH and CDR2 is LQKENI in the germline V gene. CDR3 DNA sequence: TGTGCCAGCTCACCTACCCCGACAGGTAATAGCAATCAGCCCCAGCATTTT. It codes for CASSPTPTGNSNQPQHF.

This chain links TRBV18 with TRBJ2-2; D not certain. The CDR3 is 15 residues long. Deletions cut 2 bases from V and 0 bases from J, with 7 bases between. Looked up from germline, CDR1 is KGHSH and CDR2 is LQKENI. The CDR3 is CASSPYTANTGELFF. DNA of the CDR3: TGTGCCAGCTCACCATACACTGCGAACACCGGGGAGCTGTTTTTT.

This clone was found a few times. The J gene is TRBJ2-1, the V gene TRBV9; D may be TRBD2 (6 bases). Per germline, CDR1 SGDLS and CDR2 YYNGEE. V dropped 1 base and J dropped 8 bases, with 16 bases sitting between them. This CDR3 contains 15 residues. The CDR3 is CASSVMGEVFHEQFF. In nucleotides, the CDR3 is TGTGCCAGCAGCGTAATGGGGGAGGTCTTCCATGAGCAGTTCTTC.

V and J are TRBV6-5 and TRBJ2-3; possible D gene TRBD2, 7 bases. The V gene lost 1 base and the J gene lost 3 bases, with 14 bases spanning the gap. The CDR3 has 16 amino acids. Germline lookup yields CDR1 MNHEY and CDR2 SVGAGI. Here the CDR3 DNA reads TGTGCCAGCAGTTACTGGACTAGGGGGTCGACAGATACGCAGTATTTT. Encoded protein: CASSYWTRGSTDTQYF.

This clone appeared once. The CDR3 reads CASGLFSGDQPQHF. Here the CDR3 DNA reads TGTGCTAGTGGTTTGTTCAGCGGCGATCAGCCCCAGCATTTT. The V call is TRBV12-5, the J call TRBJ1-5; D uncertain. CDR1 is LGHNT, CDR2 FRNRAP, per germline. The V and J ends lost 2 bases and 5 bases respectively, with 10 bases between them. CDR3 length equals 14 residues.

The rearrangement links TRBV27 to TRBJ2-7, with D perhaps given as TRBD1 or TRBD2 (5 bases each). Per the germline V gene, CDR1 is MNHEY and CDR2 is SMNVEV (reference sequence). V was shortened by 1 base and J by 3 bases, with 7 bases between the two germline ends. This CDR3 has 13 residues. The CDR3 sequence: CASSLWDGYEQYF. CDR3 bases: TGTGCCAGCAGTTTATGGGACGGCTACGAGCAGTACTTC.

Concerning this clone: Additional DNA sequences in this sample encode the identical CDR3. CDR3 sequence: CASSLADNEQFF. The CDR3 DNA reads TGTGCCAGCAGCTTGGCGGACAATGAGCAGTTCTTC. The genes are TRBV11-2 and TRBJ2-1, with D unresolved. V dropped 3 bases and J dropped 5 bases, with 5 bases sitting between them. From germline, CDR1 is SGHAT and CDR2 FQNNGV. The CDR3 is made up of 12 amino acids.

This chain uses TRBV16 with TRBJ1-4; D is unclear. This CDR3 is built from 17 residues. CDR1 is KGHSY, CDR2 FQNENV, per germline. With 1 base removed from V and 8 bases from J, the gap between germline ends came to 20 bases. The CDR3 loop reads CASSQYHGVQEGEKLFF. The CDR3 coding sequence is TGTGCCAGCAGCCAATATCACGGGGTCCAGGAAGGGGAAAAACTGTTTTTT.

This chain uses TRBV24-1 with TRBJ2-1, with 13 bases matching TRBD2. CDR3 size: 15 residues. Germline V lookup: CDR1 KGHDR, CDR2 SFDVKD. V dropped 4 bases and J dropped 7; count of bases not matched to a gene: 3. The CDR3 region is CATSEWTSGRNEQFF. The CDR3 DNA reads TGTGCCACCAGTGAATGGACTAGCGGGAGAAATGAGCAGTTCTTC.

The gene calls are TRBV14 and TRBJ1-4, with no clear D. Germline V CDR1 and CDR2: SGHDN, FVKESK. This CDR3 region has 16 residues. V lost 5 bases, J lost 1 base, and 14 bases lay in between. CDR3 loop: CASSYKFGVTNEKLFF. In DNA, the CDR3 is TGTGCCAGCAGCTACAAGTTCGGGGTAACTAATGAAAAACTGTTTTTT.

The sample holds one count of this clone. The chain employs TRBV6-1 and TRBJ1-1, with no clear D. Germline lookup yields CDR1 MNHNS and CDR2 SASEGT. The germline V and J ends were trimmed by 2 bases and 1 base, with 5 bases remaining between them. The CDR3 contains 13 residues. In nucleotides, the CDR3 is TGTGCCAGCAGTGAACAGCCGAACACTGAAGCTTTCTTT. Its translation is CASSEQPNTEAFF.

This chain uses TRBV6-2 or TRBV6-3 with TRBJ1-5; maybe TRBD1 (5 bases). V was cut by 6 bases and J by 4 bases, with 16 bases left in between. CDR1 and CDR2 from the germline V gene are MNHEY and SVGEGT. The CDR3 totals 15 residues. The DNA for the CDR3 is TGTGCCAGCAGCTTTCAGGGAGCTCCTAATCAGCCCCAGCATTTT. The encoded protein is CASSFQGAPNQPQHF.

V usage is TRBV19 and J usage is TRBJ2-3, with 12 bases aligning to TRBD2. V dropped 6 bases and J dropped 3; count of bases not matched to a gene: 7. Germline V gene lookup returns CDR1 LNHDA and CDR2 SQIVND (reference sequence). This CDR3 is 16 amino acids long. CDR3: CASSSSLAGGTDTQYF. CDR3 sequence (DNA): TGTGCCAGTAGCTCCTCACTAGCGGGAGGTACAGATACGCAGTATTTT.

This chain connects TRBV7-2 to TRBJ1-1; no reliable D call. The CDR3 totals 15 residues. Trimming cost V 2 bases and J 0 bases, with 10 bases left between them. CDR1 SGHTA and CDR2 FQGNSA come from the germline V gene. The CDR3 DNA is TGTGCCAGCAGCTTATTTCAGATCATGAACACTGAAGCTTTCTTT. Protein product: CASSLFQIMNTEAFF.

This clone is a singleton in its sample. The V and J genes are TRBV7-8 and TRBJ1-2, with unresolved D. Trimming removed 1 base from V and 3 bases from J, with 18 bases in between. Germline V CDR1 and CDR2: SGHVS, FQNEAQ. The CDR3 is 17 amino acids. The CDR3 region is CASSLGRVGKNHYGYTF. Written as DNA, the CDR3 is TGTGCCAGCAGCTTAGGGCGGGTGGGGAAAAACCACTATGGCTACACCTTC.

This rearrangement joins TRBV3-1 (or the pseudogene TRBV3-2) to TRBJ2-5; D unresolved. The V end was cut by 1 base, the J end by 1 base, with 7 bases between. Germline CDR1 and CDR2: LGHDT and YNNKEL (reference sequence). CDR3 length: 14 residues. The CDR3 loop reads CASSQGGFQETQYF. The DNA of the CDR3 is TGTGCCAGCAGCCAAGGAGGCTTCCAAGAGACCCAGTACTTC.

This clone was detected once. J is TRBJ1-2 and V is TRBV27; no clear D. V was trimmed by 0 bases and J by 8 bases, leaving 10 bases between them. CDR3 size: 13 residues. CDR1 MNHEY and CDR2 SMNVEV come from the germline V gene (reference sequence). CDR3 sequence (DNA): TGTGCCAGCAGTTTATCAATTCTAGCCGGCTACACCTTC. This encodes CASSLSILAGYTF.

The chain carries TRBV7-2 and TRBJ1-4, with D perhaps TRBD1 (5 bases). CDR1 is SGHTA, CDR2 FQGNSA, per germline. V shed 6 bases and J shed 8 bases, with 19 bases lying between them. The CDR3 runs 15 residues. The DNA of the CDR3 is TGTGCCAGCAGTTACCGGGGCCCTGAGGAGGAAAAACTGTTTTTT. It specifies CASSYRGPEEEKLFF.

This clone was found once. The chain links TRBV6-5 to TRBJ2-7; TRBD2 might be the D (6 bases). This CDR3 is 13 amino acids long. With 7 bases removed from V and 3 bases from J, the gap between germline ends came to 13 bases. Germline assignment: CDR1 MNHEY and CDR2 SVGAGI. In DNA, the CDR3 is TGTGCCAGCAAAACCGGGAGCCGCTACGAGCAGTACTTC. This translates into CASKTGSRYEQYF.

The chain is built from TRBV28 and TRBJ1-6; TRBD1 matches 9 bases. V was pared by 5 bases and J by 6 bases, with 8 bases of the junction left unmatched. CDR3 size: 16 residues. The germline CDR1 and CDR2 sequences are MDHEN and SYDVKM. CDR3 in amino acids: CASSPPIQGANSPLHF. The CDR3 DNA follows: TGTGCCAGCAGTCCCCCAATACAGGGGGCTAATTCACCCCTCCACTTT.

The CDR3 protein is CASSVSGGSINYGYTF. CDR3 DNA: TGTGCCAGCAGCGTGTCGGGGGGCAGCATTAACTATGGCTACACCTTC. The chain recombines TRBV7-2 with TRBJ1-2; D possibly corresponds to TRBD1 (6 bases). V was pared by 5 bases and J by 1 base, with 17 bases between. CDR3 length: 16 residues. Germline CDR1 reads SGHTA; CDR2 reads FQGNSA.

This sequence joins TRBV7-3 and TRBJ1-1; 9 nucleotides match TRBD1. This CDR3 spans 13 amino acids. V lost 5 bases and J lost 7; bases outside the gene matches: 5. Germline-derived CDR1 and CDR2 are SGHTA and FQGTGA. The CDR3 loop reads CASSLGQGREAFF. CDR3 nucleotide sequence: TGTGCCAGCAGCCTAGGACAGGGGCGTGAAGCTTTCTTT.

The gene calls are TRBV27 and TRBJ2-2; TRBD2 agrees at 15 bases. The CDR3 has 20 amino acids. Germline trimming cut 5 bases from V and 4 bases from J; bases unmatched to any gene: 14. Germline CDR1 is MNHEY and CDR2 is SMNVEV (reference sequence). CDR3 DNA sequence: TGTGCCAGCAGTCCCCCAGGGGGGACTAGCGGGAGGTTCTCCACCGGGGAGCTGTTTTTT. It encodes CASSPPGGTSGRFSTGELFF.

The chain carries TRBV7-9 and TRBJ2-1; tentatively, D is TRBD2 (5 bases). Germline CDR1 and CDR2: SEHNR and FQNEAQ (reference sequence). Trimming stripped 1 base from V and 6 bases from J, with 10 bases between. The length of the CDR3 is 14 residues. CDR3 protein: CASSLVGLSNEQFF. The CDR3 DNA follows: TGTGCCAGCAGCTTAGTAGGACTTTCCAATGAGCAGTTCTTC.

A note on this clone: Different DNA sequences within this sample yield the same CDR3. The CDR3 sequence: CASSLWRDGYTF. The CDR3 DNA sequence: TGTGCCAGCAGTTTATGGCGGGATGGCTACACCTTC. The chain combines TRBV28 with TRBJ1-2; D not certain. V lost 0 bases and J 6 bases, leaving 5 bases between the germline ends. This CDR3 region has 12 residues. Germline CDR1 MDHEN, CDR2 SYDVKM.

The gene calls are TRBV19 and TRBJ2-3, with D unclear. Germline CDR1 LNHDA, CDR2 SQIVND (reference sequence). V lost 8 bases, J lost 0 bases, and 12 bases lay in between. The CDR3 runs 14 residues. The CDR3 DNA sequence: TGTGCCAGTGCTGACGGGTGGAGCACAGATACGCAGTATTTT. Encoded protein: CASADGWSTDTQYF.

The chain joins TRBV5-6 to TRBJ2-2, with D perhaps TRBD1 (6 bases). Germline V gene data show CDR1 as SGHDT and CDR2 as YYEEEE. This CDR3 has 15 residues. Trimming left V 3 bases short and J 8 bases short, with 17 bases between. In DNA form, the CDR3 reads TGTGCCAGCAGCTGGAAACCACAGGGTTTGGGGGAGCTGTTTTTT. As protein: CASSWKPQGLGELFF.

This clone was seen once. The J gene is TRBJ2-5, the V gene TRBV5-1; D is unclear. V lost 4 bases and J lost 5, with 15 bases in between. This CDR3 has 14 amino acids. Per germline, CDR1 SGHRS and CDR2 YFSETQ. The CDR3 DNA reads as TGCGCCAGCAGCCTTGGCAGGACCTGGGAGACCCAGTACTTC. This sequence encodes CASSLGRTWETQYF.

This clone was recorded only once. V is TRBV13 and J is TRBJ2-4, with D unresolved. CDR1 and CDR2 from the germline V gene are PRHDT and FYEKMQ (reference sequence). The CDR3 loop spans 16 amino acids. Trimming shortened V by 1 base and J by 2 bases, and 12 bases separated the two germline ends. CDR3 protein: CASSLAGAVPKNIQYF. DNA of the CDR3: TGTGCCAGCAGCTTAGCTGGCGCGGTGCCCAAAAACATTCAGTACTTC.

The CDR3 bases are TGTGCCACCAGTGACCAAACAGGGAGGGGGCCCCAGCATTTT. As protein: CATSDQTGRGPQHF. The V call is TRBV24-1, the J call TRBJ1-5, with D possibly matching TRBD1 (6 bases). Germline V CDR1 and CDR2: KGHDR, SFDVKD. The V and J ends lost 4 bases and 9 bases respectively, with 15 bases between them. The CDR3 extends over 14 amino acids.